These 21 T cell receptor beta chains originate from one sample sequenced in a study of T cell responses to AZD1222 COVID-19 vaccine. The protocol was immunoSEQ multiplex PCR, while the TCRdb copy is restricted to in-frame clones and leaves out a portion. The table records 70,000 or so clones, about four fifths of them present only once. Material: peripheral blood, obtained on day 0 of MenACWY control vaccination. The receptors originated from an adult in good health.

The chain links TRBV5-6 to TRBJ2-7, with D unresolved. This CDR3 comprises 14 residues. Trimming took off 0 bases at V and 3 bases at J, with 10 bases between the two ends. Germline values: CDR1 SGHDT, CDR2 YYEEEE. This CDR3 is CASSLGGGNYEQYF. The CDR3 nucleotides are TGTGCCAGCAGCTTGGGCGGCGGTAACTACGAGCAGTACTTC.

The chain has TRBV2 and TRBJ1-1, with 7 nucleotides matching TRBD1. CDR3 size: 13 residues. V dropped 5 bases and J dropped 6; count of bases not matched to a gene: 6. Germline-derived CDR1 and CDR2 are SNHLY and FYNNEI. The CDR3 loop is CASSTDRDAEAFF. DNA of the CDR3: TGTGCCAGCAGTACCGACAGGGACGCTGAAGCTTTCTTT. The full variable domain, rest sourced from reference TRBV2 and TRBJ1-1, is EPEVTQTPSHQVTQMGQEVILRCVPISNHLYFYWYRQILGQKVEFLVSFYNNEISEKSEIFDDQFSVERPDGSNFTLKIRSTKLEDSAMYFCASSTDRDAEAFFGQGTRLTVV.

V usage is TRBV2 and J usage is TRBJ2-7; 7 nucleotides match TRBD2. CDR1 SNHLY and CDR2 FYNNEI come from the germline V gene. This CDR3 is built from 15 residues. J was trimmed by 3 bases and V by 6 bases; bases with no gene match: 11. The CDR3 protein is CASSRSGLSYYEQYF. In nucleotides, the CDR3 is TGTGCCAGCAGCCGCTCGGGACTAAGCTACTACGAGCAGTACTTC.

The chain uses TRBV2 and TRBJ2-7; D not resolved. The CDR3 covers 13 residues. Per the germline V gene, CDR1 is SNHLY and CDR2 is FYNNEI. The ends were cut back, 7 bases at V and 2 bases at J, with 12 bases in the middle. The DNA of the CDR3 is TGTGCCAGCAACCGTGGCCGAACCTACGAGCAGTACTTC. Translating gives CASNRGRTYEQYF. The whole variable domain, remainder taken from reference TRBV2 and TRBJ2-7, is EPEVTQTPSHQVTQMGQEVILRCVPISNHLYFYWYRQILGQKVEFLVSFYNNEISEKSEIFDDQFSVERPDGSNFTLKIRSTKLEDSAMYFCASNRGRTYEQYFGPGTRLTVT.

The J gene is TRBJ2-1, the V gene TRBV28; TRBD2 aligns across 7 bases. Germline V gives CDR1 MDHEN, CDR2 SYDVKM. V lost 5 bases, J lost 1 base, and 8 bases stayed unmatched. The CDR3 extends over 16 amino acids. The CDR3 sequence: CASSHLADVSYNEQFF. CDR3 DNA sequence: TGTGCCAGCAGTCACCTAGCGGACGTTTCCTACAATGAGCAGTTCTTC.

The CDR3 DNA sequence: TGTGCCAGCAGCCCCGCGTCTGGCGGGAGTAGGGTCGAGCAGTACTTC. It codes for CASSPASGGSRVEQYF. The V call is TRBV7-9, the J call TRBJ2-7, with 7 bases aligning to TRBD2. This CDR3 comprises 16 residues. The ends lost 5 bases at V and 6 bases at J; junction bases unmatched: 16. The germline CDR1 and CDR2 sequences are SEHNR and FQNEAQ (reference sequence).

The rearrangement joins TRBV19 to TRBJ2-3; a weak D match, TRBD1 (6 bases). CDR1 is LNHDA, CDR2 SQIVND, per germline (reference sequence). V lost 8 bases and J lost 1, with 16 bases in between. The CDR3 sequence is 15 residues long. The CDR3 is CASARTVPGTDTQYF. The CDR3 DNA reads as TGTGCCAGTGCCAGGACAGTTCCTGGCACAGATACGCAGTATTTT.

This clone was detected only a few times. CDR3 DNA: TGTGCCAGCTACCAGGGGAATGGCTATCAGCCCCAGCATTTT. It encodes CASYQGNGYQPQHF. This sequence joins TRBV6-5 and TRBJ1-5; tentatively, D is TRBD1 (6 bases). Germline CDR1 MNHEY, CDR2 SVGAGI. The CDR3 is 14 amino acids. V was pared by 8 bases and J by 5 bases, with 16 bases between.

The J gene is TRBJ1-6, the V gene TRBV12-3 or TRBV12-4; no firm D call. Trimming took 5 bases from V and 8 from J, leaving 10 bases between them. This CDR3 region has 13 residues. The CDR3 is CASSAIRDSPLHF. The CDR3 nucleotides are TGTGCCAGCAGTGCCATAAGGGATTCACCCCTCCACTTT.

The genes are TRBV2 and TRBJ2-2; D uncertain. The ends were cut back, 6 bases at V and 3 bases at J, with 11 bases in the middle. The CDR3 is 14 amino acids. Per germline, CDR1 SNHLY and CDR2 FYNNEI. The CDR3 sequence: CASRWHGDTGELFF. The CDR3 bases are TGTGCCAGCAGATGGCACGGTGACACCGGGGAGCTGTTTTTT.

In its sample, this clone was seen a few times. J is TRBJ1-5 and V is TRBV16; D is undetermined. V lost 0 bases to trimming and J lost 9 bases, with 9 bases between them. The germline CDR1 and CDR2 sequences are KGHSY and FQNENV. The CDR3 runs to 13 residues. CDR3 nucleotides: TGTGCCAGCAGCCAATCTGAGGATCGGCCCCAGCATTTT. Translation: CASSQSEDRPQHF.

The chain uses TRBV28 and TRBJ2-5; D is possibly TRBD2 (5 bases). From germline, CDR1 is MDHEN and CDR2 SYDVKM. V dropped 2 bases and J dropped 5 bases, with 6 bases sitting between them. The CDR3 consists of 12 residues. CDR3 nucleotides: TGTGCCAGCAGTTTAATAGCGGAGACCCAGTACTTC. Its translation: CASSLIAETQYF.

This chain uses TRBV7-9 with TRBJ2-1; 7 bases match TRBD1. Germline CDR1 SEHNR, CDR2 FQNEAQ (reference sequence). This CDR3 contains 15 residues. Trimming cost V 1 base and J 6 bases; bases outside gene matches: 6. The CDR3: CASSLGTGEANEQFF. As DNA, the CDR3 is TGTGCCAGCAGCTTAGGTACAGGGGAAGCCAATGAGCAGTTCTTC.

V usage is TRBV19 and J usage is TRBJ1-4; TRBD1 matches at 7 bases. Trimming cost V 8 bases and J 7 bases; bases outside gene matches: 10. Looked up from germline, CDR1 is LNHDA and CDR2 is SQIVND (reference sequence). This CDR3 is built from 14 residues. DNA of the CDR3: TGTGCCAGTGGGCAGGGGGTTATGCGTGAAAAACTGTTTTTT. Amino acid sequence: CASGQGVMREKLFF. Full variable domain (rest looked up from reference TRBV19 and TRBJ1-4): DGGITQSPKYLFRKEGQNVTLSCEQNLNHDAMYWYRQDPGQGLRLIYYSQIVNDFQKGDIAEGYSVSREKKESFPLTVTSAQKNPTAFYLCASGQGVMREKLFFGSGTQLSVL.

V gene TRBV5-8 combines with J gene TRBJ1-4; D possibly corresponds to TRBD1 (5 bases). CDR3 length equals 12 residues. V was trimmed by 2 bases and J by 15 bases, leaving 14 bases between them. Germline CDR1 and CDR2: SGHTS and YDEGEE. CDR3 sequence: CASSFDQGGVFF. CDR3 coding DNA: TGTGCCAGCAGCTTCGATCAGGGCGGGGTGTTTTTT.

V and J are TRBV21-1 and TRBJ2-7. TRBV21-1 counts as a pseudogene. CDR3 length: 13 amino acids. CDR3 in amino acids: CASRPGPSYEQYF. CDR3 sequence (DNA): TGTGCCAGCAGGCCAGGACCCTCCTACGAGCAGTACTTC.

V usage is TRBV7-2 and J usage is TRBJ1-3; 8 bases align to TRBD1. The V gene's germline CDR1 is SGHTA and CDR2 FQGNSA. V shed 1 base, J shed 4 bases, and the junction held 3 bases outside the gene matches. CDR3 length equals 15 residues. The CDR3 sequence is CASSLGTGFGNTIYF. The CDR3 DNA is TGTGCCAGCAGCTTAGGGACAGGGTTCGGAAACACCATATATTTT. Complete variable domain (other parts from reference TRBV7-2 and TRBJ1-3): GAGVSQSPSNKVTEKGKDVELRCDPISGHTALYWYRQSLGQGLEFLIYFQGNSAPDKSGLPSDRFSAERTGGSVSTLTIQRTQQEDSAVYLCASSLGTGFGNTIYFGEGSWLTVV.

The rearrangement uses TRBV2 and TRBJ1-5, with 10 bases that match TRBD1. CDR1 is SNHLY, CDR2 FYNNEI, per germline. This CDR3 is 14 amino acids long. Trimming took 5 bases from V and 6 from J; bases not matched to a gene: 4. The CDR3 spells CASSPDRGGQPQHF. As DNA, the CDR3 is TGTGCCAGCAGTCCGGACAGGGGGGGTCAGCCCCAGCATTTT.

The chain uses TRBV5-1 and TRBJ1-1, with TRBD1 matching over 9 bases. Germline CDR1 SGHRS, CDR2 YFSETQ. This CDR3 has 14 amino acids. The V gene end was trimmed by 4 bases and the J gene end by 5 bases; junction bases not matched to a gene: 6. CDR3 bases: TGCGCCAGCAGCCCGGGACAGGGAGTGACTGAAGCTTTCTTT. Protein sequence: CASSPGQGVTEAFF.

V usage is TRBV3-1 (or the pseudogene TRBV3-2) and J usage is TRBJ2-3; 7 bases map to TRBD2. Germline CDR1 and CDR2: LGHDT and YNNKEL (reference sequence). The CDR3 length is 16 residues. Trimming cost V 4 bases and J 2 bases; bases outside gene matches: 9. The CDR3 sequence is CASSPRGSGNTDTQYF. The CDR3 DNA reads as TGTGCCAGCAGCCCTCGGGGGAGCGGGAACACAGATACGCAGTATTTT.

The CDR3 coding sequence is TGTGCCAGCTCTCCTACCGGGCCTTCGATTAATGAAAAACTGTTTTTT. It specifies CASSPTGPSINEKLFF. The chain joins TRBV18 to TRBJ1-4; D call uncertain. This CDR3 region has 16 residues. Trimming cost V 6 bases and J 4 bases, with 18 bases left between them. Germline loops: CDR1 KGHSH, CDR2 LQKENI.